This T cell receptor beta chain originates from a study of blood T cells in healthy people across ages. There are a few counts of this clonotype. The CDR3 loop spans 15 amino acids. Germline CDR1 and CDR2: SGHRS and YFSETQ. The V end was cut by 1 base, the J end by 0 bases, with 7 bases between. PCR was performed a second time for about 6 to 11 cycles using a sample-barcoded 5' primer and a J-beta primer mix. A single record per CDR3 protein comes from TCRdb applying MiXCR to the 5' RACE reads. The sample consists of 700,000 to 850,000 distinct CDR3 sequences, 35% to 40% of them appearing once. Every participating donor contributed around 9.5 milliliters of peripheral blood through a draw.

The genes are TRBV5-1 and TRBJ1-4; no reliable D call. Material for sequencing was blood. The TCR comes from a man in his late teens or twenties in good health. This CDR3 reads CASSLSDTTNEKLFF. As DNA, the CDR3 is TGCGCCAGCAGCTTGAGTGATACAACTAATGAAAAACTGTTTTTT. Variable domain in full (rest from reference TRBV5-1 and TRBJ1-4): KAGVTQTPRYLIKTRGQQVTLSCSPISGHRSVSWYQQTPGQGLQFLFEYFSETQRNKGNFPGRFSGRQFSNSRSEMNVSTLELGDSALYLCASSLSDTTNEKLFFGSGTQLSVL.